This TCR beta chain was identified in a study of blood T cells in healthy people across ages. The sample, about 10 milliliters of peripheral blood, was drawn from each donor. Every sample gave at least 5 micrograms of total RNA when it was extracted. The second PCR ran roughly 7 to 12 cycles with a sample-barcoded 5' primer and J-beta primers. TCRdb fed the 5' RACE reads into MiXCR, producing one record per CDR3 protein. The table includes 1 million to 1.2 million distinct CDR3 sequences, approximately 38% detected once. Notes on this clonotype: Its antigen is still unknown.

CDR3 length: 18 residues. V lost 5 bases to trimming and J lost 0 bases, with 19 bases between them. Germline V gene lookup returns CDR1 SGHTA and CDR2 FQGNSA. Study-level results: TCR beta diversity correlated strongly with naive T cell percentage.

V gene TRBV7-2 combines with J gene TRBJ1-4; a weak D match, TRBD1 (5 bases). Sequenced input: blood. The receptor comes from a man aged 18 to 29 in good health. The CDR3 loop reads CASSLVAGGATTNEKLFF. For the CDR3, the DNA is TGTGCCAGCAGCCTGGTGGCGGGGGGAGCAACAACTAATGAAAAACTGTTTTTT.